This is a list of T cell receptor beta chains from one sample in a study of PD-L1 blockade in urothelial cancer. The table came from immunoSEQ multiplex PCR; TCRdb's copy has only in-frame clones and leaves some out. This table holds about 50,000 clones, about 90% found once. The sequences come from PBMCs, collected around atezolizumab (anti-PD-L1) treatment. These receptor sequences come from a man in his 60s with urothelial cancer. The CDR3 runs from the conserved cysteine through the conserved F or W. D genes are given only for firm matches. Only part of the rows carry a size: once, few, many, or a class if the clone is expanded.

j_call,v_call,clone_size,d_call,cdr3_nt,cdr3_aa
TRBJ2-5,TRBV5-1,-,TRBD1,TGCGCCAGCAGACGACAGGGGGGCGTACAAGAGACCCAGTACTTC,CASRRQGGVQETQYF
TRBJ2-2,TRBV4-2,-,TRBD2,TGTGCCAGCAGCCAAGGGGTTTCTAGCGGGGTTAACACCGGGGAGCTGTTTTTT,CASSQGVSSGVNTGELFF
TRBJ2-1,TRBV27,-,TRBD1,TGTGCCAGCAGTTTAAGGACAGGGGCCTACAATGAGCAGTTCTTC,CASSLRTGAYNEQFF
TRBJ2-7,TRBV5-1,-,TRBD1,TGCGCCAGCAGCCCGGGACAGGGTTACTACGAGCAGTACTTC,CASSPGQGYYEQYF
TRBJ1-6,TRBV5-4,-,-,TGTGCCAGCAGCCCAGACCAGGAGGCTTCACCCCTCCACTTT,CASSPDQEASPLHF
TRBJ1-2,TRBV28,few,TRBD1,TGTGCCAGCAGAGGACAGGCCCGAGACTATGGCTACACCTTC,CASRGQARDYGYTF
TRBJ1-2,TRBV28,-,-,TGTGCCAGCAGTCCCGGGGAAGCGGCTAACTATGGCTACACCTTC,CASSPGEAANYGYTF
TRBJ1-3,TRBV9,few,-,TGTGCCAGCAGCATCCGGGATGGCCTTGGGGACACCATATATTTT,CASSIRDGLGDTIYF
TRBJ2-7,TRBV4-3,-,TRBD1,TGCGCCAGCAGCCAAGGGACAGGGCTGGGGCCCTCCTACGAGCAGTACTTC,CASSQGTGLGPSYEQYF
TRBJ2-7,TRBV14,-,TRBD1,TGTGCCAGCAGCCGGGGACAGGGGGCGTCCTACGAGCAGTACTTC,CASSRGQGASYEQYF
TRBJ2-1,TRBV19,few,TRBD2,TGTGCCAGTAGTATCGTTAGCGGGTCGAGCTCCTACAATGAGCAGTTCTTC,CASSIVSGSSSYNEQFF
TRBJ1-6,TRBV6-6,-,-,TGTGCCAGCAGTTCGGAGACACAGGAGCTTGGGTCACCCCTCCACTTT,CASSSETQELGSPLHF
TRBJ1-1,TRBV5-8,few,-,TGTGCCAGCAGCTTGGACAGGGCGAACACTGAAGCTTTCTTT,CASSLDRANTEAFF
TRBJ2-1,TRBV10-3,-,TRBD2,TGTGCCATCAGTTCGCCGGCCTTGCGGGGGAAGTTCTTC,CAISSPALRGKFF
TRBJ2-7,TRBV6-5,-,-,TGTGCCAGCAGTTACACACAGGTCTACGAGCAGTACTTC,CASSYTQVYEQYF
TRBJ2-1,TRBV4-2,once,TRBD2,TGTGCCAGCAGCCGAGCTAGCGGACCCTACAATGAGCAGTTCTTC,CASSRASGPYNEQFF
TRBJ1-2,TRBV19,few,-,TGTGCCACCCGTTACGGTAACTATGGCTACACCTTC,CATRYGNYGYTF
TRBJ2-5,TRBV5-1,-,TRBD2,TGCGCCAGCAGCAAAAGGACTAGCGGGGCACAAGAGACCCAGTACTTC,CASSKRTSGAQETQYF
TRBJ2-3,TRBV7-3,-,TRBD2,TGTGCCAGCAGCCTACTAGCGGGGGGGCAGGCAGATACGCAGTATTTT,CASSLLAGGQADTQYF
TRBJ2-3,TRBV28,-,-,TGTGCCAGCCTGAATAGCGATTTTAGCACAGATACGCAGTATTTT,CASLNSDFSTDTQYF
TRBJ2-3,TRBV6-6,-,TRBD2,TGTGCCAGCAGTCACGGGGGGACCTCGGATACGCAGTATTTT,CASSHGGTSDTQYF
TRBJ1-4,TRBV6-6,-,TRBD1,TGTGCCAGCAGTTCGAGGACAGGGCGGAATGAAAAACTGTTTTTT,CASSSRTGRNEKLFF
TRBJ1-2,TRBV9,-,-,TGTGCCAGCAGCGTAGACCAGGCAGGGTCCTATGGCTACACCTTC,CASSVDQAGSYGYTF
TRBJ2-4,TRBV7-2,-,-,TGTGCCAGCAGCGTCGTCGGGGGGCGGACCAAAAACATTCAGTACTTC,CASSVVGGRTKNIQYF
TRBJ2-1,TRBV4-3,-,TRBD2,TGCGCCAGCAGCCAGGTAGCGGGGTTCTACAATGAGCAGTTCTTC,CASSQVAGFYNEQFF